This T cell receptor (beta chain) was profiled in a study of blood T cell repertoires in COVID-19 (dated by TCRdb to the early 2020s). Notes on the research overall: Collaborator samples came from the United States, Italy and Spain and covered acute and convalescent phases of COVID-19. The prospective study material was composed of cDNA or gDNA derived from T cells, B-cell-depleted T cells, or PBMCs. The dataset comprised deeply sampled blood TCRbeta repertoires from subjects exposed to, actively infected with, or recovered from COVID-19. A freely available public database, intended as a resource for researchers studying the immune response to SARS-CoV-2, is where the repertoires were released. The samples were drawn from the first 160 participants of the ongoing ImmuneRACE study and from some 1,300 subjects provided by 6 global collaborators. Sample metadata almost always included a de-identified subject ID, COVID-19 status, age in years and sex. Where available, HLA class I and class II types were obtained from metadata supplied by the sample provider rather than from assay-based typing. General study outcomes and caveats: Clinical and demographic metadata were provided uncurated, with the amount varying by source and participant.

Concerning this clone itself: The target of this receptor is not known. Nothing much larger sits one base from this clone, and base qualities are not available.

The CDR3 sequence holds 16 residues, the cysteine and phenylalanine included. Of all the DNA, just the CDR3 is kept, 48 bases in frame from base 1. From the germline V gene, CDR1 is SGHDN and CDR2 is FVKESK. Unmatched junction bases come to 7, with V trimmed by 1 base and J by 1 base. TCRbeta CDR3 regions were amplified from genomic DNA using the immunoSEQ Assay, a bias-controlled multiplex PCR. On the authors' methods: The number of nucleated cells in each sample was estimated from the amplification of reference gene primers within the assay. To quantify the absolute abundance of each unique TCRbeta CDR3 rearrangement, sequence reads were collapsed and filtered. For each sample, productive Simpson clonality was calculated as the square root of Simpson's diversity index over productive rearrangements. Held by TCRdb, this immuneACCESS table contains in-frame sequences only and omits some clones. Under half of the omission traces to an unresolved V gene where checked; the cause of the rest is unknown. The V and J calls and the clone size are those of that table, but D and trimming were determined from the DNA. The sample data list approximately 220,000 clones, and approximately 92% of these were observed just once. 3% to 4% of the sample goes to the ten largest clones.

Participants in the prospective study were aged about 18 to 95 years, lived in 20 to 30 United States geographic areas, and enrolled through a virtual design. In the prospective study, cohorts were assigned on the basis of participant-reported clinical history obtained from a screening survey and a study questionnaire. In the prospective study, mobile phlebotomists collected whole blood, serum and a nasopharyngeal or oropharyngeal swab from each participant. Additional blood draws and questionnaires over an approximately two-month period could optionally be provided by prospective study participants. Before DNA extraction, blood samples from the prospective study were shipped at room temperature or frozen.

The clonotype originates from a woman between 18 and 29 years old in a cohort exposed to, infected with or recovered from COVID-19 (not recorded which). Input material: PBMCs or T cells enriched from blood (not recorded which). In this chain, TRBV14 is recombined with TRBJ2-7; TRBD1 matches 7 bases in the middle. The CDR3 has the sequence CASSQVDRVGSYEQYF. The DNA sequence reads TGTGCCAGCAGCCAAGTAGACAGGGTAGGATCCTACGAGCAGTACTTC. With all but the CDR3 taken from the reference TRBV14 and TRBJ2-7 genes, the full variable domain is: EAGVTQFPSHSVIEKGQTVTLRCDPISGHDNLYWYRRVMGKEIKFLLHFVKESKQDESGMPNNRFLAERTGGTYSTLKVQPAELEDSGVYFCASSQVDRVGSYEQYFGPGTRLTVT.